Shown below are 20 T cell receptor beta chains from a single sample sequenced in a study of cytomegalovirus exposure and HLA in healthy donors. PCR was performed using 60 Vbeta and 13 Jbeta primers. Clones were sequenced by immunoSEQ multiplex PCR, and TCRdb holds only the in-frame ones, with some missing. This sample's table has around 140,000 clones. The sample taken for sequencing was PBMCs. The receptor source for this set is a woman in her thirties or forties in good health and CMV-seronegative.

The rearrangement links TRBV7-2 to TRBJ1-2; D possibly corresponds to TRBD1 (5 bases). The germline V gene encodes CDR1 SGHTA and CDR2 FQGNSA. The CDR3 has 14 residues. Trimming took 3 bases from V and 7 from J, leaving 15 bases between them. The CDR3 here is CASSFLGRVSGYTF. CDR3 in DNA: TGTGCCAGCAGCTTCTTAGGCAGGGTTAGTGGCTACACCTTC.

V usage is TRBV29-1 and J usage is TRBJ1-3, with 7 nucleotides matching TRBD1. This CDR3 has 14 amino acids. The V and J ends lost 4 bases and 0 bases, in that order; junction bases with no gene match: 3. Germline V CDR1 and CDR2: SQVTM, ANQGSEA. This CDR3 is CSVGQGGSGNTIYF. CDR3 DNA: TGCAGCGTTGGGCAGGGGGGCTCTGGAAACACCATATATTTT.

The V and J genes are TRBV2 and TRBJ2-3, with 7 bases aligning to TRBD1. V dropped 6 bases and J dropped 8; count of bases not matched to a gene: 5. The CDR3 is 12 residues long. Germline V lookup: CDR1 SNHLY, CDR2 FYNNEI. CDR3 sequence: CASRDTGVTQYF. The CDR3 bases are TGTGCCAGCAGGGATACAGGGGTTACGCAGTATTTT.

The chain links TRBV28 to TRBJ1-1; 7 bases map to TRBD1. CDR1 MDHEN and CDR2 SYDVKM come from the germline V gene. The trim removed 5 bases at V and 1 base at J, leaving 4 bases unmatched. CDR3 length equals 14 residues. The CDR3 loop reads CASSVQGSNTEAFF. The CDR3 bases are TGTGCCAGCAGTGTACAGGGGTCGAACACTGAAGCTTTCTTT.

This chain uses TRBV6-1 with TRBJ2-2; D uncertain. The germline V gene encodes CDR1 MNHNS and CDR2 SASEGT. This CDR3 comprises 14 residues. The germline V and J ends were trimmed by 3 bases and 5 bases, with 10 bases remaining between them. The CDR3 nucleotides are TGTGCCAGCAGTGACGGTGAATCGACCGGGGAGCTGTTTTTT. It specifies CASSDGESTGELFF.

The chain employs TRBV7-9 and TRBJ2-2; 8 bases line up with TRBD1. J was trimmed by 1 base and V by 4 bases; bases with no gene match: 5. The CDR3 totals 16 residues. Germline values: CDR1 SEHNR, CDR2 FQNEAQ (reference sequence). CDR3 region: CASSSAGTGNTGELFF. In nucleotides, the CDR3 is TGTGCCAGCAGCTCCGCCGGGACAGGGAACACCGGGGAGCTGTTTTTT. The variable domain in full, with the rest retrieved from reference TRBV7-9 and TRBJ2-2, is DTGVSQNPRHKITKRGQNVTFRCDPISEHNRLYWYRQTLGQGPEFLTYFQNEAQLEKSRLLSDRFSAERPKGSFSTLEIQRTEQGDSAMYLCASSSAGTGNTGELFFGEGSRLTVL.

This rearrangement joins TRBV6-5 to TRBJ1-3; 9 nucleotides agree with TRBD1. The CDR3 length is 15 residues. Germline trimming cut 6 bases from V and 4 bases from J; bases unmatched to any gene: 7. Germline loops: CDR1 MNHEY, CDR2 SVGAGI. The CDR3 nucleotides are TGTGCCAGCAGCATACAGGGGGCGCTGGGAAACACCATATATTTT. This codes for CASSIQGALGNTIYF.

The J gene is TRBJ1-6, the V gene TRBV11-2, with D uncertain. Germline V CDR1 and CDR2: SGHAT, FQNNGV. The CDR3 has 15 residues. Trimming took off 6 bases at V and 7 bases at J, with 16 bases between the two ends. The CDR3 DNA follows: TGTGCCAGCAGTCGCGAGGGAGGGTGGAATTCACCCCTCCACTTT. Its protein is CASSREGGWNSPLHF.

DNA of the CDR3: TGTGCCAGCTCACCAGCCCGGAGCAATGAGCAGTTCTTC. Its protein product is CASSPARSNEQFF. The chain combines TRBV18 with TRBJ2-1; D is ambiguous. This CDR3 is 13 amino acids long. The ends were cut back, 2 bases at V and 6 bases at J, with 8 bases in the middle. CDR1 is KGHSH and CDR2 is LQKENI in the germline V gene.

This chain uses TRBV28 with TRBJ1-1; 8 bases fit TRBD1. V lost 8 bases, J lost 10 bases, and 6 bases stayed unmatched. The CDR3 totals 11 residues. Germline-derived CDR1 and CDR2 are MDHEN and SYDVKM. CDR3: CASGLDRVAFF. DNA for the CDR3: TGTGCCAGCGGACTGGACAGGGTAGCTTTCTTT. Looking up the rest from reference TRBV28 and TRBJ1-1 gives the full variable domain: DVKVTQSSRYLVKRTGEKVFLECVQDMDHENMFWYRQDPGLGLRLIYFSYDVKMKEKGDIPEGYSVSREKKERFSLILESASTNQTSMYLCASGLDRVAFFGQGTRLTVV.

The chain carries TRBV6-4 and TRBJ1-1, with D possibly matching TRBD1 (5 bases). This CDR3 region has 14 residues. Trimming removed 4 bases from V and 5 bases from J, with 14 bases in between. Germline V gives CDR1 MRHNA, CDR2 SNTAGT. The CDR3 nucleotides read TGTGCCAGCAGTGCCATCTCCGGGGGGACTGAAGCTTTCTTT. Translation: CASSAISGGTEAFF.

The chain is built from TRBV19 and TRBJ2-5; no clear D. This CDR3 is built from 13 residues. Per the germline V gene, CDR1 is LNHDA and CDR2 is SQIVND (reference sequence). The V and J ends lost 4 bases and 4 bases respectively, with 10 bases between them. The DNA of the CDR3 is TGTGCCAGTAGTACAACCTGGAGAGAGACCCAGTACTTC. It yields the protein CASSTTWRETQYF.

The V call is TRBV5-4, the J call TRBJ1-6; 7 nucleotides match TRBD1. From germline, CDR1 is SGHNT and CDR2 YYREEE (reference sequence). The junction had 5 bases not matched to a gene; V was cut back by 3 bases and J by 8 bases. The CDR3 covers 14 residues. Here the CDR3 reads CASSSRGEDSPLHF. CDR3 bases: TGTGCCAGCAGCTCCAGGGGGGAGGATTCACCCCTCCACTTT.

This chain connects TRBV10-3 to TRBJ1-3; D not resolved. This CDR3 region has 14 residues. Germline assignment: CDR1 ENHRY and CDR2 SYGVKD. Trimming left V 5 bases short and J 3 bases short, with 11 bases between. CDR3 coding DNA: TGTGCCATCAGTTTAGAGGGTTATGGAAACACCATATATTTT. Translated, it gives CAISLEGYGNTIYF.

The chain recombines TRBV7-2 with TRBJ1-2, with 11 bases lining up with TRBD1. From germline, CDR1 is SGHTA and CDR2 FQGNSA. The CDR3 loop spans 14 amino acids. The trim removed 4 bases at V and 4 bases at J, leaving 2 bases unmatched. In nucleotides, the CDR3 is TGTGCCAGCAGCTCCGGGACAGGGGGCTATGGCTACACCTTC. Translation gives CASSSGTGGYGYTF. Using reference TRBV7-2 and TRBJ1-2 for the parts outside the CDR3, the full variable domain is GAGVSQSPSNKVTEKGKDVELRCDPISGHTALYWYRQSLGQGLEFLIYFQGNSAPDKSGLPSDRFSAERTGGSVSTLTIQRTQQEDSAVYLCASSSGTGGYGYTFGSGTRLTVV.

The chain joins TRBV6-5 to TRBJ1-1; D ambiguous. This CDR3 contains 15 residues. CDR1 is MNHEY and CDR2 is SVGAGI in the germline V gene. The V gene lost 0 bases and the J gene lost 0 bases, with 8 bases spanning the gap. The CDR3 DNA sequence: TGTGCCAGCAGTTACTCGCGGCGGTTGAACACTGAAGCTTTCTTT. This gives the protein CASSYSRRLNTEAFF.

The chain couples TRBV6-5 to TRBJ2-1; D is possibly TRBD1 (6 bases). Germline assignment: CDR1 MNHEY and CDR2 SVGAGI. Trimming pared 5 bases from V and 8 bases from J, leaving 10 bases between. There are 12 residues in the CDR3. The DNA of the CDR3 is TGTGCCAGCAGTAGGGGGTTGGATGAGCAGTTCTTC. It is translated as CASSRGLDEQFF.

The CDR3 protein is CASSPLFGSDNEKLFF. CDR3 in DNA: TGTGCCAGCAGTCCCCTCTTCGGGTCAGATAATGAAAAACTGTTTTTT. The V call is TRBV28, the J call TRBJ1-4; no firm D call. CDR1 is MDHEN and CDR2 is SYDVKM in the germline V gene. CDR3 length equals 16 residues. The V end was cut by 5 bases, the J end by 4 bases, with 17 bases between.

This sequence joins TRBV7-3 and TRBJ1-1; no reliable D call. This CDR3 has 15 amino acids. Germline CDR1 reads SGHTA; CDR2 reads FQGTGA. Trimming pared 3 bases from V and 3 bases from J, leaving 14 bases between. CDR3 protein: CASSLAGFRDTEAFF. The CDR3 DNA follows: TGTGCCAGCAGCTTGGCGGGATTTCGAGACACTGAAGCTTTCTTT.

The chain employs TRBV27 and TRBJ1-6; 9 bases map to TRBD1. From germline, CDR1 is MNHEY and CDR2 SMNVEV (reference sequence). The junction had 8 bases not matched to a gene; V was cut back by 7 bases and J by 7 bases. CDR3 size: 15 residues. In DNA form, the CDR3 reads TGTGCCAGCATTAAACAGGGGGCAGGGAATTCACCCCTCCACTTT. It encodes CASIKQGAGNSPLHF.